The 28 T cell receptor beta chains listed next were all sequenced from one sample in a study of cytomegalovirus exposure and HLA in healthy donors. PCR amplification relied on 60 Vbeta primers (plus 13 Jbeta primers). Produced via immunoSEQ multiplex PCR; TCRdb's table is partial and in-frame only. Here the sample spans 82,000 or so clones, around 9.1% being singletons. The sample consisted of PBMCs. The receptors come from a man aged 55-75 years in good health and CMV-seropositive.

The chain has TRBV5-6 and TRBJ1-5; the match to TRBD1 covers 8 bases. The V and J ends lost 2 bases and 0 bases, in that order; junction bases with no gene match: 13. Germline V gene lookup returns CDR1 SGHDT and CDR2 YYEEEE. The CDR3 is 19 residues long. The CDR3 DNA reads TGTGCCAGCAGCTTTAGGCGAGAGACAGGGGTCTATAGCAATCAGCCCCAGCATTTT. Translated, it gives CASSFRRETGVYSNQPQHF.

This clone was seen repeatedly, ten times or more. V is TRBV7-9 and J is TRBJ2-7; a possible D gene is TRBD2 (5 bases). Germline values: CDR1 SEHNR, CDR2 FQNEAQ (reference sequence). The CDR3 spans 14 residues. Trimming cost V 3 bases and J 1 base, with 10 bases left between them. DNA of the CDR3: TGTGCCAGCAGCTTCTCCGGGATTTCCTACGAGCAGTACGTC. It encodes CASSFSGISYEQYV.

DNA for the CDR3: TGTGCCAGCCCACAGGGGGCTTCCAACACCGGGGAGCTGTTTTTT. It codes for CASPQGASNTGELFF. V is TRBV7-9 and J is TRBJ2-2; 9 bases line up with TRBD1. The CDR3 has 15 residues. The V gene's germline CDR1 is SEHNR and CDR2 FQNEAQ (reference sequence). Unmatched junction bases numbered 6, after V lost 8 bases and J lost 2 bases.

This clone was picked up a small number of times. This chain joins TRBV19 and TRBJ2-2; weak D call: TRBD1 (5 bases). The germline V and J ends were trimmed by 1 base and 1 base, with 7 bases remaining between them. The CDR3 has 15 amino acids. The germline V gene encodes CDR1 LNHDA and CDR2 SQIVND (reference sequence). The CDR3, as DNA: TGTGCCAGTAGTATAGCAACAGGGAACACCGGGGAGCTGTTTTTT. This gives the protein CASSIATGNTGELFF.

The chain employs TRBV11-2 and TRBJ2-3; D is perhaps TRBD2 (5 bases). Germline CDR1 reads SGHAT; CDR2 reads FQNNGV. There are 16 residues in the CDR3. Between the trimmed V and J ends, which lost 0 bases and 2 bases, there was a span of 12 bases. The CDR3 region is CASSLDLAINTDTQYF. CDR3 in DNA: TGTGCCAGCAGCTTAGACCTAGCCATAAACACAGATACGCAGTATTTT. Looking up the rest from reference TRBV11-2 and TRBJ2-3 gives the full variable domain: EAGVAQSPRYKIIEKRQSVAFWCNPISGHATLYWYQQILGQGPKLLIQFQNNGVVDDSQLPKDRFSAERLKGVDSTLKIQPAKLEDSAVYLCASSLDLAINTDTQYFGPGTRLTVL.

The V gene is TRBV7-2, the J gene TRBJ1-2; D unresolved. CDR1 and CDR2 from the germline V gene are SGHTA and FQGNSA. V lost 5 bases and J 6 bases, leaving 19 bases between the germline ends. The CDR3 spans 15 residues. The CDR3 loop is CASSHTSGESDGYTF. CDR3 in DNA: TGTGCCAGCAGCCACACGTCCGGGGAATCAGATGGCTACACCTTC.

The gene calls are TRBV5-1 and TRBJ2-5; 10 bases agree with TRBD1. The germline CDR1 and CDR2 sequences are SGHRS and YFSETQ. V dropped 7 bases and J dropped 5; count of bases not matched to a gene: 17. This CDR3 comprises 17 residues. The CDR3 loop reads CASGPSFLTGGGETQYF. The CDR3 coding sequence is TGCGCCAGCGGCCCCTCTTTCCTGACAGGGGGCGGGGAGACCCAGTACTTC.

J is TRBJ1-2 and V is TRBV2; D uncertain. Trimming took 1 base from V and 2 from J, leaving 5 bases between them. The germline CDR1 and CDR2 sequences are SNHLY and FYNNEI. CDR3 length: 13 amino acids. The CDR3, as DNA: TGTGCCAGCAGTGAAGTACGGAACTATGGCTACACCTTC. Residues: CASSEVRNYGYTF.

The chain combines TRBV5-4 with TRBJ2-7; D is possibly TRBD2 (6 bases). The V gene's germline CDR1 is SGHNT and CDR2 YYREEE (reference sequence). The CDR3 contains 14 residues. V gave up 0 bases and J gave up 3 bases, with 10 bases separating them. The CDR3 is CASSLGGAIYEQYF. CDR3 sequence (DNA): TGTGCCAGCAGCTTGGGCGGGGCCATCTACGAGCAGTACTTC. The full variable domain, completed using reference TRBV5-4 and TRBJ2-7, is ETGVTQSPTHLIKTRGQQVTLRCSSQSGHNTVSWYQQALGQGPQFIFQYYREEENGRGNFPPRFSGLQFPNYSSELNVNALELDDSALYLCASSLGGAIYEQYFGPGTRLTVT.

This clone has a handful of counts. This sequence joins TRBV4-1 and TRBJ2-7, with unresolved D. Germline V gene data show CDR1 as MGHRA and CDR2 as YSYEKL. V lost 0 bases, J lost 6 bases, and 9 bases lay in between. The CDR3 covers 13 residues. The CDR3 is CASSQERASEQYF. The CDR3 DNA sequence: TGCGCCAGCAGCCAAGAACGAGCCTCCGAGCAGTACTTC.

The V and J genes are TRBV6-5 and TRBJ1-5, with unresolved D. Germline-derived CDR1 and CDR2 are MNHEY and SVGAGI. The CDR3 has 15 amino acids. V was clipped by 2 bases and J by 0 bases, with 8 bases between them. CDR3 in amino acids: CASSYLADSNQPQHF. CDR3 coding DNA: TGTGCCAGCAGTTACCTGGCAGATAGCAATCAGCCCCAGCATTTT.

The table lists this clone with a few counts. V gene TRBV27 combines with J gene TRBJ1-5; D may be TRBD1 (6 bases). Trimming cost V 6 bases and J 0 bases, with 9 bases left between them. CDR1 and CDR2 from the germline V gene are MNHEY and SMNVEV (reference sequence). The CDR3 is made up of 14 amino acids. The chain's CDR3 is CASRGAHSNQPQHF. The DNA of the CDR3 is TGTGCCAGCAGGGGGGCCCATAGCAATCAGCCCCAGCATTTT.

The chain uses TRBV30 and TRBJ1-1, with 7 bases that match TRBD1. V lost 3 bases, J lost 11 bases, and 9 bases stayed unmatched. Germline CDR1 GTSNPN, CDR2 SVGIG (reference sequence). This CDR3 region has 12 residues. DNA for the CDR3: TGTGCCTGGAGAGACAGGGCTCCGGAGGCTTTCTTT. This sequence encodes CAWRDRAPEAFF.

V gene TRBV29-1 combines with J gene TRBJ2-3; 9 bases match TRBD1. Germline values: CDR1 SQVTM, CDR2 ANQGSEA. This CDR3 has 13 amino acids. J lost 8 bases, V lost 5 bases, and 8 bases had no gene match. The CDR3 is CSVTGTGSSTQYF. CDR3 nucleotide sequence: TGCAGCGTTACAGGGACAGGGTCTAGTACGCAGTATTTT.

This clone was picked up a small number of times. The chain employs TRBV5-4 and TRBJ2-2; D unresolved. CDR1 is SGHNT, CDR2 YYREEE, per germline (reference sequence). V was cut by 0 bases and J by 5 bases, with 11 bases left in between. CDR3 length: 15 amino acids. CDR3 in DNA: TGTGCCAGCAGCTTGGGTCCTGACGGGACCGGGGAGCTGTTTTTT. Translation: CASSLGPDGTGELFF. The entire variable domain, with the rest obtained from reference TRBV5-4 and TRBJ2-2, is as follows: ETGVTQSPTHLIKTRGQQVTLRCSSQSGHNTVSWYQQALGQGPQFIFQYYREEENGRGNFPPRFSGLQFPNYSSELNVNALELDDSALYLCASSLGPDGTGELFFGEGSRLTVL.

This clone was picked up a small number of times. V and J are TRBV5-1 and TRBJ1-1; TRBD1 aligns across 8 bases. Trimming removed 4 bases from V and 0 bases from J; junction bases left unmatched: 8. This CDR3 has 16 amino acids. Germline loops: CDR1 SGHRS, CDR2 YFSETQ. CDR3 nucleotide sequence: TGCGCCAGCAGCCCGCTGGACAGGGCCTTGAACACTGAAGCTTTCTTT. Protein: CASSPLDRALNTEAFF.

The chain combines TRBV5-4 with TRBJ2-1; possible D gene TRBD2, 6 bases. The V and J ends lost 6 bases and 0 bases respectively, with 10 bases between them. The CDR3 has 14 residues. Per germline, CDR1 SGHNT and CDR2 YYREEE (reference sequence). CDR3 region: CASMLANSYNEQFF. The CDR3 DNA sequence: TGTGCCAGCATGCTAGCGAACTCCTACAATGAGCAGTTCTTC. The full variable domain, rest sourced from reference TRBV5-4 and TRBJ2-1, is ETGVTQSPTHLIKTRGQQVTLRCSSQSGHNTVSWYQQALGQGPQFIFQYYREEENGRGNFPPRFSGLQFPNYSSELNVNALELDDSALYLCASMLANSYNEQFFGPGTRLTVL.

This clone was counted once. This chain joins TRBV7-9 and TRBJ1-3, with D hard to call. The CDR3 is made up of 15 amino acids. Trimming took off 8 bases at V and 4 bases at J, with 18 bases between the two ends. Germline CDR1 is SEHNR and CDR2 is FQNEAQ (reference sequence). The CDR3 region is CASAGGGQIGNTIYF. The DNA for the CDR3 is TGTGCCAGCGCGGGCGGAGGGCAGATCGGAAACACCATATATTTT.

This clone was observed a handful of times. The genes are TRBV7-2 and TRBJ1-5, with 9 positions matching TRBD1. The germline CDR1 and CDR2 sequences are SGHTA and FQGNSA. The CDR3 covers 14 residues. The J segment lost 5 bases and the V segment lost 5 bases, leaving 4 bases of the junction unmatched. The CDR3 is CASSGRTGDQPQHF. The CDR3, as DNA: TGTGCCAGCAGCGGGCGGACAGGGGATCAGCCCCAGCATTTT.

This chain uses TRBV5-6 with TRBJ2-7; 10 bases match TRBD1. The CDR3 totals 15 residues. Germline V gene sequence: CDR1 SGHDT, CDR2 YYEEEE. V lost 4 bases and J lost 3; bases outside the gene matches: 7. CDR3 nucleotide sequence: TGTGCCAGCAGCGTAGGGACAGGGGCCCACTACGAGCAGTACTTC. It codes for CASSVGTGAHYEQYF.

The CDR3: CARGQGANGNEQFF. CDR3 nucleotides: TGTGCCAGAGGACAGGGGGCAAATGGCAATGAGCAGTTCTTC. V is TRBV2 and J is TRBJ2-1; 11 bases are shared with TRBD1. CDR1 SNHLY and CDR2 FYNNEI come from the germline V gene. After removal of 9 bases from V and 6 bases from J, the junction contained 7 bases not matched to a gene. The CDR3 is 14 residues long.

This clone showed up just a few times. This rearrangement joins TRBV6-6 to TRBJ2-7; D perhaps matches TRBD2 (6 bases). The CDR3 sequence is 13 residues long. The V end lost 6 bases, the J end lost 4 bases, and 13 bases lay between the germline ends. The germline gives CDR1 MNHNY, CDR2 SVGAGI (reference sequence). CDR3 sequence: CASRTNREYEQYF. In DNA form, the CDR3 reads TGTGCCAGCAGGACTAATCGGGAGTACGAGCAGTACTTC.

The sample holds a few counts of this clone. The V call is TRBV5-3, the J call TRBJ2-7; 7 nucleotides agree with TRBD2. TRBV5-3 is an open reading frame, and its role is uncertain. CDR3 length: 15 residues. After removal of 3 bases from V and 1 base from J, the junction contained 7 bases not matched to a gene. This chain's CDR3 is CARSWGGDGSYEQYV. CDR3 nucleotide sequence: TGTGCCAGAAGCTGGGGGGGGGATGGATCCTACGAGCAGTACGTC.

Only a few counts were recorded for this clone. This chain uses TRBV28 with TRBJ2-1; D remains ambiguous. The CDR3 contains 12 residues. The germline gives CDR1 MDHEN, CDR2 SYDVKM. The V and J ends lost 7 bases and 3 bases respectively, with 7 bases between them. CDR3 nucleotide sequence: TGTGCCAGCAAATCGGGCTACAATGAGCAGTTCTTC. Translation: CASKSGYNEQFF.

This chain connects TRBV9 to TRBJ2-2; 7 bases map to TRBD2. Germline-derived CDR1 and CDR2 are SGDLS and YYNGEE. V gave up 5 bases and J gave up 1 base; unmatched junction bases: 5. This CDR3 is 15 amino acids long. The CDR3 region has the DNA TGTGCCAGCAGTGGTCTAGCGGAGAACACCGGGGAGCTGTTTTTT. Translation: CASSGLAENTGELFF.

This chain joins TRBV18 and TRBJ2-7, with 12 nucleotides matching TRBD1. After removal of 3 bases from V and 5 bases from J, the junction contained 2 bases not matched to a gene. Germline V gene sequence: CDR1 KGHSH, CDR2 LQKENI. This CDR3 is 14 amino acids long. CDR3 nucleotides: TGTGCCAGCTCACCGGGACAGGGGGCCCACGAGCAGTACGTC. Its protein is CASSPGQGAHEQYV.

The V and J genes are TRBV19 and TRBJ1-6; possibly TRBD1 for D (5 bases). The germline CDR1 and CDR2 sequences are LNHDA and SQIVND (reference sequence). The CDR3 spans 12 residues. In nucleotides, the CDR3 is TGTTCCCTCCAGGGCGGCCATTCACCCCTCCACTTT. Residues: CSLQGGHSPLHF.

This clone has only a few counts. V is TRBV2 and J is TRBJ1-1; D unresolved. The germline V and J ends were trimmed by 7 bases and 5 bases, with 17 bases remaining between them. Looked up from germline, CDR1 is SNHLY and CDR2 is FYNNEI. The CDR3 length is 14 residues. In nucleotides, the CDR3 is TGTGCCAGCACGAGATACAGCACAGAAACTGAAGCTTTCTTT. Translation: CASTRYSTETEAFF.